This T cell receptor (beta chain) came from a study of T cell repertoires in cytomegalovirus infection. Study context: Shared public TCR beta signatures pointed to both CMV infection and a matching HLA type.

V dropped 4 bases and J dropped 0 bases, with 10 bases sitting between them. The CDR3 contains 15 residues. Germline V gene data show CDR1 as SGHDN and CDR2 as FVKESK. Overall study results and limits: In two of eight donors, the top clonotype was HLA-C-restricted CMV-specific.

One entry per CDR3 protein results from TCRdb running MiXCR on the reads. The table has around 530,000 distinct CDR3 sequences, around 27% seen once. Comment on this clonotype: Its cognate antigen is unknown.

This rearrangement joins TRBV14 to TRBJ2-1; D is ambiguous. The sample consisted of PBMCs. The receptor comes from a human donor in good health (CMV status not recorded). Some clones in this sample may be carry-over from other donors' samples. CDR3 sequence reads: CASSRRTRSYNEQFF. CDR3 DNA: TGTGCCAGCAGCCGAAGAACGCGCTCCTACAATGAGCAGTTCTTC. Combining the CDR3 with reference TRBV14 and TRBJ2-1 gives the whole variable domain EAGVTQFPSHSVIEKGQTVTLRCDPISGHDNLYWYRRVMGKEIKFLLHFVKESKQDESGMPNNRFLAERTGGTYSTLKVQPAELEDSGVYFCASSRRTRSYNEQFFGPGTRLTVL.